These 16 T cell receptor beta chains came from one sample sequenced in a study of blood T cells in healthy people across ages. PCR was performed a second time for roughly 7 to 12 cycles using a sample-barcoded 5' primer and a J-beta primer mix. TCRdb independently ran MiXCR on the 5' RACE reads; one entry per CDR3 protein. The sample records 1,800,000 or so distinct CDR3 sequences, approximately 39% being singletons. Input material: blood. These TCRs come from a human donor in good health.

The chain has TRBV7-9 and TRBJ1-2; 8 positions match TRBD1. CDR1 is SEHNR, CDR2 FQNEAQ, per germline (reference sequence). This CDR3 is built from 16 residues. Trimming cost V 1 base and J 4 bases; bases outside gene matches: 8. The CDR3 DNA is TGTGCCAGCAGCTTAGGGACAGGGCTGGACTCCTATGGCTACACCTTC. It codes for CASSLGTGLDSYGYTF.

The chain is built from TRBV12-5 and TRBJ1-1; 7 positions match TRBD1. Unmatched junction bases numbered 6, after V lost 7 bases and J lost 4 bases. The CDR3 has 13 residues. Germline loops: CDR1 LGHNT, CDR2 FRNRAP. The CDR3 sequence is CASALQGPTEAFF. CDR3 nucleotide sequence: TGTGCTAGTGCCCTACAGGGGCCCACTGAAGCTTTCTTT.

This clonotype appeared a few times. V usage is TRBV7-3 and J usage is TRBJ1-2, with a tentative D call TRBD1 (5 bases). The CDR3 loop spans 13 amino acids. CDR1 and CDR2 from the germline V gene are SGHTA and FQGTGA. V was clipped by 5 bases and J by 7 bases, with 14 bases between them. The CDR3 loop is CASSPGGAGGYTF. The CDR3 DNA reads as TGTGCCAGCAGCCCCGGTGGGGCGGGTGGCTACACCTTC.

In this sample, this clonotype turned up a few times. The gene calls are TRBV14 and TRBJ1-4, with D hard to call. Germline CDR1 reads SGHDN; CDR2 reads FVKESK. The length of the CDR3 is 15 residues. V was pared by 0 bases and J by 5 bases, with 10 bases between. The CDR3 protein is CASSQDPPLNEKLFF. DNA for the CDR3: TGTGCCAGCAGCCAAGATCCGCCCTTGAATGAAAAACTGTTTTTT.

The CDR3 coding sequence is TGTGCCAGCAGTTTATCGCCTGCTCAGTCCCGCCTAGGTCCTTACGAGCAGTACTTC. Translating gives CASSLSPAQSRLGPYEQYF. The rearrangement links TRBV27 to TRBJ2-4; D gene unclear. The closer fit of TRBJ2-7 to the DNA end suggests the J call may be wrong. This CDR3 has 19 residues. CDR1 and CDR2 (germline): MNHEY, SMNVEV (reference sequence).

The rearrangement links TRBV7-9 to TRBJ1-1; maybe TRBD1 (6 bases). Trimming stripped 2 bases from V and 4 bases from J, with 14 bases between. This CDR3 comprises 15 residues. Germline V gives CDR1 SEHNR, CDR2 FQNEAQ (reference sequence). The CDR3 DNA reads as TGTGCCAGCAGCTTAACGGGGGCTGTAGGCACTGAAGCTTTCTTT. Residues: CASSLTGAVGTEAFF.

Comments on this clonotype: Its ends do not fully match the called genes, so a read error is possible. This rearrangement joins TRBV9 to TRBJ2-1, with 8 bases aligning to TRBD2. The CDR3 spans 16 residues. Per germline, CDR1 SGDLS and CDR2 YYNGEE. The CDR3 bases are TGTGCCGGCAGCGTAGGGAATAGCGGGGCCTACAATGAGCAGTTCTTC. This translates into CAGSVGNSGAYNEQFF.

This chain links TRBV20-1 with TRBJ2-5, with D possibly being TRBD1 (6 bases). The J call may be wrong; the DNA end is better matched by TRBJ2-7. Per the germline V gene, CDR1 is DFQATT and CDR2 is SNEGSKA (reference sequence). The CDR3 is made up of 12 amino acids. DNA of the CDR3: TGCAGTGCTAGGCTACAGGGCGCCGAGCAGTACTTC. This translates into CSARLQGAEQYF.

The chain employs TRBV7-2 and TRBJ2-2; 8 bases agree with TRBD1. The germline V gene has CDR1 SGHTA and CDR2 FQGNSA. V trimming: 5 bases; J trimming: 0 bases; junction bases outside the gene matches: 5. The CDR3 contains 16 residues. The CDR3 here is CASSQRTGSNTGELFF. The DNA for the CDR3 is TGTGCCAGCAGCCAAAGGACAGGGTCGAACACCGGGGAGCTGTTTTTT. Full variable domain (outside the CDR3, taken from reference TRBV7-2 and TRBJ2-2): GAGVSQSPSNKVTEKGKDVELRCDPISGHTALYWYRQSLGQGLEFLIYFQGNSAPDKSGLPSDRFSAERTGGSVSTLTIQRTQQEDSAVYLCASSQRTGSNTGELFFGEGSRLTVL.

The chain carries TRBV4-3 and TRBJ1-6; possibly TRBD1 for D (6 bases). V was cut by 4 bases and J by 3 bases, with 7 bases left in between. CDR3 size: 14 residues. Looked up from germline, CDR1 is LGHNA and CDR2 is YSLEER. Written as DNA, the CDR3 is TGCGCCAGCAGCCGGGACATCTATAATTCACCCCTCCACTTT. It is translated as CASSRDIYNSPLHF.

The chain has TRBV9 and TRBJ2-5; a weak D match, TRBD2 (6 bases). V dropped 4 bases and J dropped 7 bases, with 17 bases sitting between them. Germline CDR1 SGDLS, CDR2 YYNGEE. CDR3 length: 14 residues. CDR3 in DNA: TGTGCCAGCAGCATCAGCGGAGGGGCAGGGACCCAGTACTTC. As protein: CASSISGGAGTQYF.

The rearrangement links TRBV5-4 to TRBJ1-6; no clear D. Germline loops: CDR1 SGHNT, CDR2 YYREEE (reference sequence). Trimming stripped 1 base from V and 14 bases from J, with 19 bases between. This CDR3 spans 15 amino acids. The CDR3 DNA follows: TGTGCCAGCAGCTTGTCGCGGATCCCTGAAGGAACCCTCCACTTT. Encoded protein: CASSLSRIPEGTLHF.

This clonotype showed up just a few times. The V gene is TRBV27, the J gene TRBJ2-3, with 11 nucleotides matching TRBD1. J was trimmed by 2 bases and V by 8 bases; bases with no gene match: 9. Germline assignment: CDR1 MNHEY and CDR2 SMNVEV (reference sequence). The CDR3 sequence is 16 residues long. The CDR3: CASGTGGLSVTDTQYF. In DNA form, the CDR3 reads TGTGCCAGCGGGACAGGGGGATTGAGTGTCACAGATACGCAGTATTTT.

CDR3 DNA: TGTGCCAGCAGCCAAGATCGCGAGGCGGTCCTCCACTTT. It is translated as CASSQDREAVLHF. The J gene is TRBJ1-6, the V gene TRBV4-2; D remains unclear. Germline CDR1 and CDR2: LGHNA and YNFKEQ. The ends were cut back, 0 bases at V and 15 bases at J, with 12 bases in the middle. CDR3 length: 13 amino acids.

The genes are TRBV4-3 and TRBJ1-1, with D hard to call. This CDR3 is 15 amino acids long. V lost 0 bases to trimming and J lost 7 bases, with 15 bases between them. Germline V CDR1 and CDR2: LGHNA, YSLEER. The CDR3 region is CASSQDPTVRSEAFF. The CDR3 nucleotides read TGCGCCAGCAGCCAAGATCCCACCGTTAGGAGTGAAGCTTTCTTT.

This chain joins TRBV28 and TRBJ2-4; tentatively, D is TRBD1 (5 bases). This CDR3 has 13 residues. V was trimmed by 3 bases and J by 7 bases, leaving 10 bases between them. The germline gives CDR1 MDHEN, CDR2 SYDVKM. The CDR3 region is CASSFQGRNIQYF. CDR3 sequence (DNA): TGTGCCAGCAGTTTCCAGGGCAGGAACATTCAGTACTTC.